This is a list of T cell receptor beta chains from one sample in a study of blood T cell repertoires in COVID-19. Produced via immunoSEQ multiplex PCR; TCRdb's table is partial and in-frame only. Of tens of thousands of clones detected, 86% appear once; the ten largest clones hold roughly 20%. The sequenced sample was peripheral blood. These receptors were taken from a woman older than 75 in a cohort sampled during active or convalescent COVID-19. Each CDR3 is given with its conserved first and last residue. D genes are given only for firm matches. The size field is filled for only some rows; it gives once, few, many or a size class.

CASNPTSGRYHTNEQFF TGCGCCAGCAATCCTACTAGCGGGAGATATCATACCAATGAGCAGTTCTTC TRBJ2-1 TRBD2 - TRBV10-2
CAWSVPGPGGYTF TGTGCCTGGAGTGTACCGGGTCCGGGGGGCTACACCTTC TRBJ1-2 - - TRBV30
CAIPGTSSYEQYF TGTGCCATCCCCGGGACTAGTTCCTACGAGCAGTACTTC TRBJ2-7 TRBD2 - TRBV7-2
CASRRLAGAYNEQFF TGTGCCAGCAGACGACTAGCGGGAGCCTACAATGAGCAGTTCTTC TRBJ2-1 TRBD2 few TRBV2
CSASSDTTGAPYNEQFF TGCAGTGCTAGTTCCGATACTACAGGGGCCCCCTACAATGAGCAGTTCTTC TRBJ2-1 TRBD1 - TRBV20-1
CASSQDGTYGYTF TGTGCCAGCAGCCAAGATGGTACATATGGCTACACCTTC TRBJ1-2 - - TRBV14
CASSSGQSYEQYF TGTGCCAGCAGCTCGGGACAGAGCTACGAGCAGTACTTC TRBJ2-7 TRBD1 - TRBV5-4
CASSLRRRTGNTIYF TGTGCCAGCAGCTTACGGCGCAGGACTGGAAACACCATATATTTT TRBJ1-3 - once TRBV11-2
CASSPEGTGLYNSPLHF TGTGCCAGTAGTCCAGAAGGGACAGGACTCTATAATTCACCCCTCCACTTT TRBJ1-6 TRBD1 - TRBV19
CASSEAFGGVGSYNEQFF TGTGCCAGCAGTGAAGCCTTCGGCGGGGTGGGTTCCTACAATGAGCAGTTCTTC TRBJ2-1 - - TRBV6-1
CAGQGPENYGYTF TGTGCCGGACAGGGCCCGGAAAACTATGGCTACACCTTC TRBJ1-2 TRBD1 - TRBV6-6
CSRQTSGSGEQFF TGCAGCAGACAGACTAGCGGGTCTGGTGAGCAGTTCTTC TRBJ2-1 TRBD2 - TRBV29-1
CASSTTYTGELFF TGTGCCAGCAGCACTACTTACACCGGGGAGCTGTTTTTT TRBJ2-2 - - TRBV7-3
CASSLTRFSGSQGTDTQYF TGTGCCAGCAGCTTAACAAGGTTTAGCGGGAGTCAGGGCACAGATACGCAGTATTTT TRBJ2-3 TRBD2 - TRBV7-3
CASSLTILSGGGKFDEQYF TGTGCCAGCAGTTTGACGATTTTGAGCGGAGGAGGAAAGTTCGACGAGCAGTACTTC TRBJ2-7 - - TRBV27
CASSPGPSEKLFF TGTGCCAGCTCGCCTGGTCCGAGTGAAAAACTGTTTTTT TRBJ1-4 - - TRBV18
CASSVGQGSSGNTIYF TGTGCCAGCAGCGTAGGACAGGGGAGCTCTGGAAACACCATATATTTT TRBJ1-3 TRBD1 - TRBV9
CASSLDYSSYEQYF TGCGCCAGCAGCTTGGATTACAGTTCCTACGAGCAGTACTTC TRBJ2-7 - few TRBV5-1
CAWSARTGLYQPQHF TGTGCCTGGAGTGCTCGGACAGGGCTCTATCAGCCCCAGCATTTT TRBJ1-5 TRBD1 - TRBV30
CASSGTGGRVTEAFF TGTGCCAGCAGTGGGACAGGGGGCCGGGTTACTGAAGCTTTCTTT TRBJ1-1 TRBD1 - TRBV11-3
CATPGPSRETQYF TGTGCCACCCCGGGTCCTAGTCGAGAGACCCAGTACTTC TRBJ2-5 - - TRBV2
CASSPVRNTGELFF TGTGCCAGCTCACCCGTGAGGAACACCGGGGAGCTGTTTTTT TRBJ2-2 - - TRBV18
CASSRDPGAADTQYF TGCGCCAGCAGCCGGGACCCGGGAGCCGCAGATACGCAGTATTTT TRBJ2-3 - - TRBV5-1
CASIRTGPFPQYF TGTGCCAGCATCCGGACAGGGCCTTTCCCCCAGTACTTC TRBJ2-7 TRBD1 - TRBV28
CASSPRDLNTEAFF TGTGCCAGCTCCCCTCGGGATCTGAACACTGAAGCTTTCTTT TRBJ1-1 - once TRBV18
CASSTDGGGIPQYF TGCGCCAGCAGTACAGATGGAGGGGGCATACCCCAGTACTTC TRBJ2-5 - - TRBV5-1
CASRKPGQGYLGYTF TGTGCCAGCAGGAAACCGGGACAGGGATACTTGGGCTACACCTTC TRBJ1-2 TRBD1 - TRBV27
CASSTGTGREKLFF TGTGCCAGCAGCACTGGGACAGGGCGAGAAAAACTGTTTTTT TRBJ1-4 TRBD1 once TRBV2
CASRDRVMTEAFF TGTGCCAGCCGGGACAGGGTAATGACTGAAGCTTTCTTT TRBJ1-1 TRBD1 - TRBV2
CASSLGSSGSTDTQYF TGTGCCAGCAGCCTAGGCTCTAGCGGTAGCACAGATACGCAGTATTTT TRBJ2-3 TRBD2 - TRBV7-3
CASSSSGQGVYYGYTF TGTGCCAGTAGTTCCTCGGGACAGGGGGTTTACTATGGCTACACCTTC TRBJ1-2 TRBD1 - TRBV19